This T cell receptor beta chain is from a study of cytomegalovirus exposure and HLA in healthy donors. For this clone: Its antigen is not identified.

This CDR3 comprises 14 residues. From germline, CDR1 is LGHNA and CDR2 YSLEER. V lost 1 base and J 7 bases, leaving 13 bases between the germline ends. TCRdb's copy holds only in-frame clones and misses some; the assay was immunoSEQ multiplex PCR. The data show 200,000 to 250,000 clones, approximately 80% seen once. General observations from the study: According to a later analysis, TCR clusters from the first cohort tended to co-occur in the roughly 110 validation repertoires.

Sequencing was performed on PBMCs. The chain joins TRBV4-3 to TRBJ1-1; D gene unclear. The clonotype was recovered from a woman in her twenties or thirties in good health and CMV-seropositive. The CDR3 spells CASSQGLEGLEAFF. In DNA, the CDR3 is TGCGCCAGCAGCCAAGGTCTGGAAGGGCTTGAAGCTTTCTTT.